This TCR beta chain derives from a study of regulatory T cells in long-lasting Graves disease. Study-level results: Blood alone, not thyroid tissue, was studied.

This clonotype showed up many times. No antigen is known for it. The CDR3 is 15 residues long. Germline V gene data show CDR1 as SNHLY and CDR2 as FYNNEI. Trimming took off 7 bases at V and 4 bases at J, with 16 bases between the two ends. As for time point: newly diagnosed GD, antithyroid drugs for less than 3 months. The TCR library was made from RNA that had been extracted from PBMCs in TRIzol. To make TCR beta libraries, researchers used iRepertoire HTBI primers and Arm-PCR of CDR3 regions. One entry per CDR3 protein results from TCRdb running MiXCR on the multiplex PCR reads. The repertoire consists of about 440,000 distinct CDR3 sequences, with more than 13% occurring once and the leading ten covering over 15%. These data also featured in a second study, about T cells in Graves' hyperthyroidism and ophthalmopathy.

The chain combines TRBV2 with TRBJ2-2, with D tentatively TRBD2 (6 bases). The origin of this receptor is a woman in her twenties or thirties with Graves disease. This material consisted of peripheral blood mononuclear cells (PBMCs), taken at new diagnosis, from a patient treated with antithyroid drugs. The CDR3 nucleotides are TGTGCCAGCACCAGGAACGGGGGAGGCACCGGGGAGCTGTTTTTT. Protein sequence: CASTRNGGGTGELFF.